Below, 10 T cell receptor beta chains from the same sample are listed, as sequenced in a study of cytomegalovirus exposure and HLA in healthy donors (dated by TCRdb to the late 2010s). Receptor libraries were prepared by the immunoSEQ multiplex PCR assay. For the multiplex PCR, a mixture combining 60 forward primers for TCR Vbeta segments and 13 reverse primers for TCR Jbeta segments was used. This is the immuneACCESS table as TCRdb keeps it, with only in-frame sequences that have V and J called. A part of the clones is gone; compared with another copy, unresolved V genes explain less than half, and the rest is unexplained. This sample comprises about 150,000 clones, 80% of them detected only once. Around 7% of the sample is held by the ten biggest clonotypes. The sample taken for sequencing was PBMCs. The receptors come from a man aged 25 to 40 in good health and CMV-seropositive.

This clone has just a few counts. V and J are TRBV7-2 and TRBJ2-7, with a tentative D call TRBD1 (7 bases). Germline loops: CDR1 SGHTA, CDR2 FQGNSA. Deletions cut 3 bases from V and 2 bases from J, with 26 bases between. This CDR3 has 19 residues. The CDR3 region is CASSFPRGRGGGGPYEQYF. CDR3 DNA: TGTGCCAGCAGCTTCCCCAGGGGCCGGGGAGGAGGGGGCCCCTACGAGCAGTACTTC.

This chain joins TRBV7-2 and TRBJ1-3; possibly TRBD1 for D (6 bases). Germline CDR1 reads SGHTA; CDR2 reads FQGNSA. Trimming removed 4 bases from V and 2 bases from J, with 15 bases in between. The CDR3 covers 16 residues. The CDR3 protein is CASSSDWGGTGNTIYF. CDR3 DNA sequence: TGTGCCAGCAGCTCCGATTGGGGGGGCACTGGAAACACCATATATTTT.

The chain joins TRBV6-1 to TRBJ2-5; 8 bases fit TRBD2. This CDR3 comprises 15 residues. CDR1 is MNHNS and CDR2 is SASEGT in the germline V gene. Trimming cost V 4 bases and J 3 bases; bases outside gene matches: 7. As DNA, the CDR3 is TGTGCCAGCAGTGCCTCCGGGACTAGAAAAGAGACCCAGTACTTC. Its protein product is CASSASGTRKETQYF.

The chain uses TRBV18 and TRBJ2-6; the D gene is possibly TRBD2 (5 bases). Looked up from germline, CDR1 is KGHSH and CDR2 is LQKENI. There are 15 residues in the CDR3. V gave up 3 bases and J gave up 0 bases, with 6 bases separating them. CDR3 sequence reads: CASSPRVSGANVLTF. The CDR3 DNA sequence: TGTGCCAGCTCACCGAGGGTCTCTGGGGCCAACGTCCTGACTTTC.

This chain links TRBV12-5 with TRBJ2-3, with 10 nucleotides matching TRBD1. The V segment lost 8 bases and the J segment 5 bases; nucleotides outside the gene matches: 7. This CDR3 is 14 amino acids long. CDR1 is LGHNT, CDR2 FRNRAP, per germline. The CDR3 loop is CASSGTGAGDTQYF. In DNA form, the CDR3 reads TGTGCTAGTTCCGGGACAGGGGCTGGAGATACGCAGTATTTT.

V and J are TRBV6-1 and TRBJ2-1, with D possibly TRBD1 on 5 matching bases. Deletions cut 8 bases from V and 8 bases from J, with 16 bases between. Germline lookup yields CDR1 MNHNS and CDR2 SASEGT. This CDR3 comprises 13 residues. CDR3 sequence: CASEDNSRDEQFF. CDR3 bases: TGTGCCAGCGAGGACAATTCGCGTGATGAGCAGTTCTTC.

This clone was observed a few times. This sequence joins TRBV4-3 and TRBJ1-1, with 7 nucleotides matching TRBD1. V was clipped by 2 bases and J by 7 bases; unmatched bases: 10. This CDR3 is 15 amino acids long. Looked up from germline, CDR1 is LGHNA and CDR2 is YSLEER. DNA of the CDR3: TGCGCCAGCAGCCAATCGTTTGACAGGGCGGTTGAAGCTTTCTTT. Translating it yields CASSQSFDRAVEAFF.

V is TRBV5-1 and J is TRBJ2-5, with TRBD2 matching 7 bases. The V gene end was trimmed by 1 base and the J gene end by 2 bases; junction bases not matched to a gene: 5. CDR3 length: 15 residues. Germline CDR1 is SGHRS and CDR2 is YFSETQ. The CDR3 here is CASSLQPGGQETQYF. CDR3 coding DNA: TGCGCCAGCAGCTTGCAGCCGGGGGGACAAGAGACCCAGTACTTC.

The chain is built from TRBV6-1 and TRBJ2-7; TRBD2 matches 11 bases. CDR1 is MNHNS and CDR2 is SASEGT in the germline V gene. This CDR3 has 15 residues. The V gene end was trimmed by 0 bases and the J gene end by 2 bases; junction bases not matched to a gene: 0. CDR3 DNA sequence: TGTGCCAGCAGTGAAGCACTAGCGGGGGCCTACGAGCAGTACTTC. Protein sequence: CASSEALAGAYEQYF.

This clone was seen a few times. This chain uses TRBV6-4 with TRBJ2-1; 11 nucleotides align to TRBD2. After removal of 0 bases from V and 8 bases from J, the junction contained 6 bases not matched to a gene. This CDR3 is 16 amino acids long. In germline, CDR1 is MRHNA, CDR2 SNTAGT. CDR3 in amino acids: CASSDSSGRGSYEQFF. The CDR3 DNA follows: TGTGCCAGCAGTGACTCTAGCGGGAGGGGTTCGTATGAGCAGTTCTTC.